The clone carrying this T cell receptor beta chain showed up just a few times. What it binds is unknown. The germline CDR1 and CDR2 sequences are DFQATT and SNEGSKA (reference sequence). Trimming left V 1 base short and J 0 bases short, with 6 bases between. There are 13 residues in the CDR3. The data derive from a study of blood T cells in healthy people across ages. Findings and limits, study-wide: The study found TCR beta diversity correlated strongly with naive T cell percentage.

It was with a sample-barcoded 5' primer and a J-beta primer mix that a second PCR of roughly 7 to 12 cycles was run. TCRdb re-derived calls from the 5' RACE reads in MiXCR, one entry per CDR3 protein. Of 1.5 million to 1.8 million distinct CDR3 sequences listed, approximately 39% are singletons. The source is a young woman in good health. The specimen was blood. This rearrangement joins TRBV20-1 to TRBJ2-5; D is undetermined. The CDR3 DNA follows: TGCAGTGCTAGAGCTTTGAACCAAGAGACCCAGTACTTC. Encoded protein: CSARALNQETQYF.